This record covers a single T cell receptor beta chain. CDR1 and CDR2 from the germline V gene are ENHRY and SYGVKD. Trimming at V came to 6 bases and at J to 5 bases, leaving 6 bases not matched to a gene. The CDR3 is 14 residues long. The data were taken from a study of shared clonotypes between healthy human individuals. Here immunoSEQ multiplex PCR was the method, and the copy in TCRdb shows in-frame clones only, minus some. The repertoire holds some 580,000 clones, with about 96% as singletons. The rearrangement uses TRBV10-3 and TRBJ1-1; the match to TRBD1 covers 10 bases. The receptor's source is a woman between 25 and 40 years old in good health. Sequenced: naive CD4+ T cells sorted from blood. Stated subset: CD45RA+ positively selected. The CDR3 DNA reads TGTGCCATCAGGGGACAGGGGAGGGGGACTGAAGCTTTCTTT. This translates into CAIRGQGRGTEAFF.